These 19 T cell receptor beta chains came from one sample sequenced in a study of shared T cell receptors in the human thymus. TCRdb's table, derived via immunoSEQ multiplex PCR, lists solely in-frame clones and lacks some. The table has more than 550,000 clones, 70% to 90% seen once. This sample also belongs to another study, concerning human thymus T cells.

Sequences were obtained from thymocytes. Receptors originate from a girl under two years old with a congenital heart defect.

This chain links TRBV6-5 with TRBJ2-3; D gene uncertain. V was clipped by 2 bases and J by 4 bases, with 10 bases between them. Germline CDR1 reads MNHEY; CDR2 reads SVGAGI. The CDR3 contains 14 residues. CDR3 in DNA: TGTGCCAGCAGTTACCATATGCGTGCAGATACGCAGTATTTT. It codes for CASSYHMRADTQYF.

The CDR3 sequence is CASSWESRTGEVGELFF. CDR3 DNA sequence: TGCGCCAGCAGCTGGGAATCGAGGACAGGGGAGGTCGGGGAGCTGTTTTTT. The chain is built from TRBV5-1 and TRBJ2-2; 9 positions match TRBD1. The CDR3 is 17 residues long. CDR1 SGHRS and CDR2 YFSETQ come from the germline V gene. J gave up 7 bases and V 3 bases, and 13 bases lay outside the gene matches.

The chain combines TRBV4-1 with TRBJ2-7, with 10 bases aligning to TRBD1. CDR1 is MGHRA, CDR2 YSYEKL, per germline. The CDR3 is 20 residues long. V lost 0 bases and J lost 4; bases outside the gene matches: 18. CDR3 amino acids: CASSQDVGAKPGTGEYEQYF. The CDR3 bases are TGCGCCAGCAGCCAAGATGTAGGGGCTAAACCCGGGACAGGGGAATACGAGCAGTACTTC.

The chain couples TRBV30 to TRBJ2-2, with TRBD1 as a possible D gene (6 bases). Germline V CDR1 and CDR2: GTSNPN, SVGIG (reference sequence). V was cut by 1 base and J by 7 bases, with 13 bases left in between. This CDR3 has 14 residues. The CDR3 reads CAWSDGRRGGELFF. The CDR3 nucleotides are TGTGCCTGGAGTGACGGGCGCAGGGGCGGGGAGCTGTTTTTT.

This rearrangement joins TRBV10-3 to TRBJ1-1; 7 nucleotides line up with TRBD1. Looked up from germline, CDR1 is ENHRY and CDR2 is SYGVKD. The junction had 9 bases not matched to a gene; V was cut back by 0 bases and J by 5 bases. CDR3 size: 16 residues. CDR3 region: CAISESETRGRTEAFF. The CDR3 bases are TGTGCCATCAGTGAGTCAGAGACGAGGGGGCGAACTGAAGCTTTCTTT.

V usage is TRBV25-1 and J usage is TRBJ1-4; the D gene is possibly TRBD1 (5 bases). CDR1 is MGHDK, CDR2 SYGVNS, per germline. Trimming cost V 3 bases and J 0 bases, with 11 bases left between them. CDR3 length: 16 residues. The DNA of the CDR3 is TGTGCCAGCAGTGACATTAGGACAACAACTAATGAAAAACTGTTTTTT. Its translation: CASSDIRTTTNEKLFF.

CDR3 bases: TGTGCCAGCAGCCATGGGCGGGGGGATTACAATGAGCAGTTCTTC. Translated, it gives CASSHGRGDYNEQFF. The chain carries TRBV9 and TRBJ2-1, with TRBD2 matching over 8 bases. Germline CDR1 SGDLS, CDR2 YYNGEE. J was trimmed by 4 bases and V by 4 bases; bases with no gene match: 7. The CDR3 has 15 residues. Based on the CDR3 plus reference TRBV9 and TRBJ2-1, the full variable domain is DSGVTQTPKHLITATGQRVTLRCSPRSGDLSVYWYQQSLDQGLQFLIQYYNGEERAKGNILERFSAQQFPDLHSELNLSSLELGDSALYFCASSHGRGDYNEQFFGPGTRLTVL.

The chain joins TRBV4-1 to TRBJ2-4; 9 bases fit TRBD2. CDR3 length: 15 residues. CDR1 and CDR2 from the germline V gene are MGHRA and YSYEKL. With V trimmed by 0 bases and J by 7 bases, 4 bases remained unmatched. The CDR3 DNA is TGCGCCAGCAGCCAAGAGCGGGGGGGTAGGAACATTCAGTACTTC. Translating it yields CASSQERGGRNIQYF.

The chain is built from TRBV7-2 and TRBJ1-1; a weak D match, TRBD1 (6 bases). V lost 3 bases to trimming and J lost 5 bases, with 16 bases between them. CDR1 and CDR2 from the germline V gene are SGHTA and FQGNSA. The CDR3 is made up of 15 amino acids. The CDR3 DNA reads as TGTGCCAGCAGCTTCCATATTACAGGGAAGACTGAAGCTTTCTTT. This gives the protein CASSFHITGKTEAFF.

This chain uses TRBV4-1 with TRBJ2-7; 7 bases agree with TRBD1. The V gene end was trimmed by 1 base and the J gene end by 4 bases; junction bases not matched to a gene: 13. CDR1 is MGHRA, CDR2 YSYEKL, per germline. The CDR3 spans 17 residues. In DNA form, the CDR3 reads TGCGCCAGCAGCCAAGGACTTGAGACAGGGAGCTGGTACGAGCAGTACTTC. Encoded protein: CASSQGLETGSWYEQYF.

V usage is TRBV29-1 and J usage is TRBJ1-4, with D unclear. The CDR3 consists of 16 residues. The ends were cut back, 1 base at V and 3 bases at J, with 15 bases in the middle. Germline V lookup: CDR1 SQVTM, CDR2 ANQGSEA. This CDR3 reads CSVEGVERAPNEKLFF. CDR3 sequence (DNA): TGCAGCGTTGAAGGGGTAGAGAGGGCCCCTAATGAAAAACTGTTTTTT.

The CDR3 here is CASTGGSVYQETQYF. The CDR3 DNA is TGCGCCAGCACAGGAGGGTCAGTTTACCAAGAGACCCAGTACTTC. The J gene is TRBJ2-5, the V gene TRBV5-1, with D tentatively TRBD2 (6 bases). V was cut by 6 bases and J by 0 bases, with 15 bases left in between. Per the germline V gene, CDR1 is SGHRS and CDR2 is YFSETQ. This CDR3 comprises 15 residues.

The chain recombines TRBV19 with TRBJ2-1, with D maybe TRBD1 (6 bases). Germline V gives CDR1 LNHDA, CDR2 SQIVND (reference sequence). There are 17 residues in the CDR3. Deletions cut 7 bases from V and 10 bases from J, with 29 bases between. DNA for the CDR3: TGTGCCAGTACCGCCCCAAAGGGGGTAGAGGTGAATAAGGAGCAGTTCTTC. The encoded protein is CASTAPKGVEVNKEQFF.

The chain joins TRBV7-2 to TRBJ1-6; no definite D call. Trimming removed 1 base at V and 8 bases at J, with 9 bases between. The germline V gene has CDR1 SGHTA and CDR2 FQGNSA. The CDR3 extends over 14 amino acids. CDR3 sequence (DNA): TGTGCCAGCAGCTTAGATTCTTTTGATTCACCCCTCCACTTT. Its translation is CASSLDSFDSPLHF.

The chain joins TRBV6-1 to TRBJ2-1; 9 nucleotides agree with TRBD2. Germline CDR1 reads MNHNS; CDR2 reads SASEGT. CDR3 size: 21 residues. The J segment lost 0 bases and the V segment lost 0 bases, leaving 15 bases of the junction unmatched. The CDR3 DNA reads TGTGCCAGCAGTGAAGCAGGCGGGGGGGCCCTTTTATCGAGCTCCTACAATGAGCAGTTCTTC. The encoded protein is CASSEAGGGALLSSSYNEQFF.

The rearrangement joins TRBV21-1 to TRBJ1-5. TRBV21-1 is described as a pseudogene. This CDR3 region has 16 residues. The CDR3 DNA follows: TGTGCCAGCATCTTTAAGACTAGGCACGGATATCAGCCCCAGCATTTT. It yields the protein CASIFKTRHGYQPQHF.

The chain recombines TRBV7-9 with TRBJ2-5; 8 bases map to TRBD2. Trimming removed 0 bases from V and 2 bases from J; junction bases left unmatched: 8. This CDR3 has 17 residues. The germline V gene encodes CDR1 SEHNR and CDR2 FQNEAQ (reference sequence). The CDR3 coding sequence is TGTGCCAGCAGCTTAGCCCTGACTAGCGCGAGTCAAGAGACCCAGTACTTC. Residues: CASSLALTSASQETQYF.

This clone was seen a few times. The chain employs TRBV9 and TRBJ1-1; D uncertain. Germline-derived CDR1 and CDR2 are SGDLS and YYNGEE. The CDR3 totals 15 residues. Trimming pared 0 bases from V and 5 bases from J, leaving 14 bases between. The CDR3 here is CASSVEAGSGTEAFF. The CDR3 DNA reads TGTGCCAGCAGCGTAGAGGCCGGCTCAGGAACTGAAGCTTTCTTT.

The chain links TRBV5-1 to TRBJ1-1; the D gene is possibly TRBD1 (6 bases). The CDR3 runs 14 residues. The germline V and J ends were trimmed by 0 bases and 3 bases, with 9 bases remaining between them. Germline-derived CDR1 and CDR2 are SGHRS and YFSETQ. The CDR3 bases are TGCGCCAGCAGCTTGGGGACAGCTTACACTGAAGCTTTCTTT. Amino acid sequence: CASSLGTAYTEAFF.